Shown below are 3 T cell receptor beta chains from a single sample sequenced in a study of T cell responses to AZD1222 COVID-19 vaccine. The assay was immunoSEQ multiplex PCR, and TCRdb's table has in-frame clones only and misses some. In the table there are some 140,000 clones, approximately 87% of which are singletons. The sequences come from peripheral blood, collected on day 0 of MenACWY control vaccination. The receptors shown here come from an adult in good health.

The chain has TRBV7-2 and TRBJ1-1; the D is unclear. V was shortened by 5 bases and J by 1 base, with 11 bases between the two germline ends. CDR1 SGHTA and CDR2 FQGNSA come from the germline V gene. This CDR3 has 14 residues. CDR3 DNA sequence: TGTGCCAGCAGCCCGATTACAGCGAACACTGAAGCTTTCTTT. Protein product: CASSPITANTEAFF.

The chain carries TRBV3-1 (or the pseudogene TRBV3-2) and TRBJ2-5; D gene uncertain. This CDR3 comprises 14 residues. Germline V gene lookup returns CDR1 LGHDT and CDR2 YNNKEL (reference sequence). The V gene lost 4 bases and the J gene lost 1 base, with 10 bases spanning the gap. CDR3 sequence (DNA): TGTGCCAGCAGCCCCCGCAGTTTCCAAGAGACCCAGTACTTC. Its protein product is CASSPRSFQETQYF.

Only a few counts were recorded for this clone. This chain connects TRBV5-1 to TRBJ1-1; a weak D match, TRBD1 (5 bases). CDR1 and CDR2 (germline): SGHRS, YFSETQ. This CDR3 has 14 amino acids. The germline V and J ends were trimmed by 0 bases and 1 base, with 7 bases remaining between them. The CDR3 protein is CASSLGRENTEAFF. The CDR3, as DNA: TGCGCCAGCAGCTTGGGCAGGGAGAACACTGAAGCTTTCTTT.